The T cell receptor beta chain described here comes from a study of T cell responses to AZD1222 COVID-19 vaccine. Study-wide results and limits: Two AZD1222 doses significantly raised spike-specific TCR breadth and depth over controls. Only six or seven AZD1222 recipients were seropositive at baseline. Donors skewed white British and female; clonal diversity was possibly underestimated.

Trimming removed 1 base from V and 6 bases from J, with 10 bases in between. The CDR3 is 13 residues long. For this clone: The antigen is unknown.

Doses given second, at about 4 or about 12 weeks, were pooled. Using immunoSEQ multiplex PCR, the repertoire was profiled, and TCRdb retains in-frame clones only, with some absent. The data contain about 130,000 clones, approximately 92% of them singletons. The TCR was taken from an adult who received the AZD1222 COVID-19 vaccine. The material was peripheral blood, obtained 28 days after the second AZD1222 dose. The chain recombines TRBV12-3 or TRBV12-4 with TRBJ2-7, with D perhaps given as TRBD1 or TRBD2 (6 bases each). The CDR3 reads CASSLGGAGEQYF. Written as DNA, the CDR3 is TGTGCCAGCAGTTTAGGGGGGGCGGGCGAGCAGTACTTC.